Shown below are 3 T cell receptor beta chains from a single sample sequenced in a study of blood T cells in healthy people across ages. For the second PCR, which ran for roughly 6 to 12 cycles, a sample-barcoded 5' primer and a J-beta primer mix were used. Using its own MiXCR run on the 5' RACE reads, TCRdb lists one record per CDR3 protein. The sample shows about 1.6 million distinct CDR3 sequences, about 31% of them seen only once. The sample was blood. These receptors were obtained from a woman in her twenties or thirties in good health.

V and J are TRBV18 and TRBJ2-3, with 7 positions matching TRBD2. Germline CDR1 is KGHSH and CDR2 is LQKENI. V trimming: 0 bases; J trimming: 4 bases; junction bases outside the gene matches: 4. The CDR3 length is 15 residues. In nucleotides, the CDR3 is TGTGCCAGCTCACCACCAGCGGGAACCGCAGATACGCAGTATTTT. Translating gives CASSPPAGTADTQYF.

V gene TRBV5-6 combines with J gene TRBJ1-2, with a weak D call TRBD1 (6 bases). The V and J ends lost 4 bases and 8 bases respectively, with 21 bases between them. The germline V gene has CDR1 SGHDT and CDR2 YYEEEE. This CDR3 has 15 residues. The CDR3 protein is CASSTTTTGFGGYTF. The CDR3 coding sequence is TGTGCCAGCAGCACTACTACGACAGGCTTCGGGGGCTACACCTTC. Combining the CDR3 with reference TRBV5-6 and TRBJ1-2 gives the whole variable domain DAGVTQSPTHLIKTRGQQVTLRCSPKSGHDTVSWYQQALGQGPQFIFQYYEEEERQRGNFPDRFSGHQFPNYSSELNVNALLLGDSALYLCASSTTTTGFGGYTFGSGTRLTVV.

This clonotype occurred once. J is TRBJ2-7 and V is TRBV5-1; D perhaps matches TRBD1 (5 bases). CDR1 SGHRS and CDR2 YFSETQ come from the germline V gene. The CDR3 totals 14 residues. Trimming cost V 0 bases and J 3 bases, with 10 bases left between them. CDR3 in DNA: TGCGCCAGCAGCTTGGACCAGGGATACTACGAGCAGTACTTC. This encodes CASSLDQGYYEQYF. Full variable domain (missing parts from reference TRBV5-1 and TRBJ2-7): KAGVTQTPRYLIKTRGQQVTLSCSPISGHRSVSWYQQTPGQGLQFLFEYFSETQRNKGNFPGRFSGRQFSNSRSEMNVSTLELGDSALYLCASSLDQGYYEQYFGPGTRLTVT.